Listed below are T cell receptor beta chains from one sample, sequenced in a study of cytomegalovirus exposure and HLA in healthy donors. Using immunoSEQ multiplex PCR, the repertoire was profiled, and TCRdb retains in-frame clones only, with some absent. The sample includes about 63,000 clones, more than 70% of them seen just once. Sequencing was carried out using PBMCs. These receptors all stem from a woman aged 18-29 years in good health and CMV-seronegative. The CDR3 runs from the conserved cysteine through the conserved F or W.

>TRBJ2-4|TRBV9
CASSVQDRAENIQYF
>TRBJ1-1|TRBV30
CAWHLNTEAFF
>TRBJ1-6|TRBV5-1
CASSREQGNNSPLHF
>TRBJ2-4|TRBV29-1
CSVDRLAGAKNIQYF
>TRBJ2-5|TRBV10-3
CAISEGGTGETQYF
>TRBJ2-1|TRBV10-2
CASRTGRNEQFF
>TRBJ2-5|TRBV5-4
CASSSAGGGETQYF
>TRBJ2-7|TRBV29-1
CSVEADRGYEQYF
>TRBJ2-6|TRBV10-3
CAISEEGASGANVLTF
>TRBJ2-3|TRBV19
CASSATSGGAWNTQYF
>TRBJ2-7|TRBV7-6
CASSLSQGRHEQYF
>TRBJ2-6|TRBV27
CASKEVSGANVLTF
>TRBJ2-3|TRBV5-1
CASSPGGTSGGADTQYF
>TRBJ2-1|TRBV5-4
CASRYLAMSEQFF
>TRBJ2-7|TRBV4-1
CASSLKRGGLEQYF
>TRBJ2-5|TRBV28
CASSLSLVRETQYF
>TRBJ1-5|TRBV6-5
CASSKSDGDKGPQHF
>TRBJ1-2|TRBV18
CASSPPGQGFLWGGYTF
>TRBJ2-2|TRBV29-1
CSVEDLGLAGSNTGELFF
>TRBJ2-3|TRBV6-1
CASSEAVSSGGSDTQYF
>TRBJ2-5|TRBV28
CASSLLLAQETQYF
>TRBJ2-3|TRBV28
CASSLAGTDTQYF
>TRBJ1-5|TRBV19
CASSISESNQPQHF
>TRBJ2-5|TRBV19
CASSTLPGLQETQYF
>TRBJ2-2|TRBV30
CAWSVLAGELFF
>TRBJ2-1|TRBV6-6
CASSYFPRGEQFF
>TRBJ1-1|TRBV2
CASKEKMGTEAFF
>TRBJ2-3|TRBV15
CATSRDRGRPRDTQYF
>TRBJ2-3|TRBV6-8
CASSYNYRGRGRGDTQYF
>TRBJ1-1|TRBV7-2
CASSLRRNTEAFF
>TRBJ2-7|TRBV30
CAWTHGTGYREQYF
>TRBJ1-1|TRBV7-2
CASSRTGPGTEAFF
>TRBJ1-2|TRBV19
CASSMAPAFFYTF
>TRBJ1-3|TRBV5-1
CASSLDFPGIGNTIYF
>TRBJ2-7|TRBV4-2
CASSQPGQGRYEQYF
>TRBJ2-3|TRBV4-2
CASSPPPTMGDTQYF
>TRBJ1-5|TRBV27
CASSVQGSNQPQHF
>TRBJ2-3|TRBV10-3
CAISGGPKPREDTQYF
>TRBJ2-5|TRBV10-2
CASSAPGSGETQYF
>TRBJ2-5|TRBV27
CASRKDTGLVGTQYF
>TRBJ2-5|TRBV7-2
CASSPRTSSGTQYF
>TRBJ2-7|TRBV2
CASSSQVYEQYF
>TRBJ2-3|TRBV29-1
CSSQSSGGEADTQYF
>TRBJ2-4|TRBV21-1
CASSKGVSELRGKNIQYF
>TRBJ2-1|TRBV7-9
CASSWDRSSGGLYEQFF
>TRBJ1-2|TRBV7-2
CASSPPRDYGYTF
>TRBJ2-1|TRBV6-6
CARRSSYNEQFF
>TRBJ2-5|TRBV2
CASSRDREETQYF
>TRBJ1-2|TRBV2
CASSLGQSNYGYTF
>TRBJ1-1|TRBV5-1
CASSSREQNGRTEAFF
>TRBJ1-5|TRBV4-1
CASSPGGKGENNQPQHF
>TRBJ2-1|TRBV27
CASSPGTSGVNEQFF
>TRBJ1-1|TRBV5-1
CASSSEEGAIEAFF
>TRBJ1-1|TRBV9
CASSVAGNTEAFF
>TRBJ2-1|TRBV7-9
CASSSGQGGPYNEQFF
>TRBJ2-1|TRBV5-4
CASSLGTASYNEQFF
>TRBJ1-2|TRBV19
CASSQGASGYTF
>TRBJ1-4|TRBV5-1
CASSLVGQGTEKLFF
>TRBJ2-6|TRBV28
CASTGTGAYSGANVLTF
>TRBJ1-2|TRBV18
CASSPPSGLSYGYTF